The rows below give T cell receptor beta chains drawn from one sample of a study of T cell responses to AZD1222 COVID-19 vaccine. The repertoire was sequenced with immunoSEQ multiplex PCR; TCRdb's copy has only in-frame clones and lacks some. Of approximately 100,000 clones in the sample, under 95% were seen once. This specimen consisted of peripheral blood, obtained on day 0 of AZD1222 vaccination. These receptors were obtained from an adult in good health. Both conserved end residues are part of each CDR3. Fields, in order: CDR3 DNA, CDR3 protein, J gene, V gene, CDR3 length, D gene. D genes are given only for firm matches.

DNA: TGTGCCAGCAGTTCATTCATGGGGGGCCATCAGCCCCAGCATTTT
CDR3: CASSSFMGGHQPQHF
J: TRBJ1-5
V: TRBV28
length: 15
D: NA

DNA: TGTGCCAGCAGCGAAGACAGAAATTCACCCCTCCACTTT
CDR3: CASSEDRNSPLHF
J: TRBJ1-6
V: TRBV7-3
length: 13
D: NA

DNA: TGTGCCAGCAGTACGGGACAGGGAGGCGCTGAAGCTTTCTTT
CDR3: CASSTGQGGAEAFF
J: TRBJ1-1
V: TRBV27
length: 14
D: TRBD1

DNA: TGTGCCAGCAGTATCGACTGGAACTCTGGAAACACCATATATTTT
CDR3: CASSIDWNSGNTIYF
J: TRBJ1-3
V: TRBV28
length: 15
D: NA

DNA: TGTGCCAGCAGCCCGGGGACTAGCGGGAGCCCACAGAGTCGGGAGCTGTTTTTT
CDR3: CASSPGTSGSPQSRELFF
J: TRBJ2-2
V: TRBV4-2
length: 18
D: TRBD2

DNA: TGTGCCAGCAGTGAACGGGGGACGGACGGAAACACCATATATTTT
CDR3: CASSERGTDGNTIYF
J: TRBJ1-3
V: TRBV2
length: 15
D: NA

DNA: TGTGCCAGCAGCGCTGGGACGGGGACCCAGTACTTC
CDR3: CASSAGTGTQYF
J: TRBJ2-5
V: TRBV6-5
length: 12
D: NA

DNA: TGTGCCTGGAGTGTAATTGGGAAGGGTCAGCCCCAGCATTTT
CDR3: CAWSVIGKGQPQHF
J: TRBJ1-5
V: TRBV30
length: 14
D: NA

DNA: TGTGCCAGCAGCCCTAGTCGAAGTTTTAGGATTGAGCAGTTCTTC
CDR3: CASSPSRSFRIEQFF
J: TRBJ2-1
V: TRBV3-1/TRBV3-2
length: 15
D: NA

DNA: TGTGCCAGCAGCCTCGGGGGGACGGTTTTCACTGAAGCTTTCTTT
CDR3: CASSLGGTVFTEAFF
J: TRBJ1-1
V: TRBV3-1/TRBV3-2
length: 15
D: NA

DNA: TGTGCCAGCAGTTCACGGGTCCATTCACCCCTCCACTTT
CDR3: CASSSRVHSPLHF
J: TRBJ1-6
V: TRBV12-3/TRBV12-4
length: 13
D: NA